A single sample is the source of the 10 T cell receptor beta chains below, sequenced in a study of Ad26.COV2.S vaccination and SARS-CoV-2 variants. Sequenced by immunoSEQ multiplex PCR; TCRdb stores in-frame clones only, minus some. The sample holds around 320,000 clones, around 83% seen once. Treatment in this sample: some 20 received Ad26.COV2.S at low or high dose, single or two shots; 5 received placebo; per-sample allocation not given. Collection of the samples took place on day 63 after the first injection of vaccine or placebo. Sequencing used peripheral blood, obtained in a trial of Ad26.COV2.S vaccine versus placebo. The receptors come from a person between 18 and 65 years old who received the Ad26.COV2.S COVID-19 vaccine or a placebo.

This clone has just a few counts. This chain links TRBV18 with TRBJ1-2, with D perhaps matching TRBD1 (5 bases). This CDR3 contains 13 residues. The germline V gene has CDR1 KGHSH and CDR2 LQKENI. V gave up 1 base and J gave up 6 bases, with 9 bases separating them. The CDR3 bases are TGTGCCAGCTCACCACTAAGGGGAGATGGCTACACCTTC. The encoded protein is CASSPLRGDGYTF. The whole variable domain, filled in from reference TRBV18 and TRBJ1-2, reads NAGVMQNPRHLVRRRGQEARLRCSPMKGHSHVYWYRQLPEEGLKFMVYLQKENIIDESGMPKERFSAEFPKEGPSILRIQQVVRGDSAAYFCASSPLRGDGYTFGSGTRLTVV.

V and J are TRBV6-5 and TRBJ1-4, with D possibly being TRBD1 (6 bases). The CDR3 loop spans 12 amino acids. From germline, CDR1 is MNHEY and CDR2 SVGAGI. With 7 bases removed from V and 8 bases from J, the gap between germline ends came to 11 bases. CDR3 DNA sequence: TGTGCCAGCAAAACAGGGAGGGAAAAACTGTTTTTT. It encodes CASKTGREKLFF.

The genes are TRBV5-1 and TRBJ2-5, with D possibly matching TRBD2 (5 bases). V gave up 4 bases and J gave up 5 bases, with 12 bases separating them. Germline loops: CDR1 SGHRS, CDR2 YFSETQ. The CDR3 consists of 13 residues. CDR3 in DNA: TGCGCCAGCAGCACCCAACTAGGGGAGACCCAGTACTTC. It specifies CASSTQLGETQYF.

This clone was detected once. The rearrangement joins TRBV9 to TRBJ2-1; 9 bases map to TRBD1. This CDR3 has 15 amino acids. V shed 3 bases and J 7 bases; nucleotides not matched to a gene: 8. Per the germline V gene, CDR1 is SGDLS and CDR2 is YYNGEE. For the CDR3, the DNA is TGTGCCAGCAGCGCACCGGGACAGGGATTAAATGAGCAGTTCTTC. Its translation: CASSAPGQGLNEQFF.

This chain uses TRBV18 with TRBJ2-7, with D perhaps matching TRBD1 or TRBD2 (5 bases each). Trimming removed 0 bases from V and 6 bases from J, with 9 bases in between. Looked up from germline, CDR1 is KGHSH and CDR2 is LQKENI. This CDR3 has 13 residues. The CDR3 nucleotides are TGTGCCAGCTCACCACCGGGGGTTGGCGAGCAGTACTTC. It yields the protein CASSPPGVGEQYF.

This chain joins TRBV19 and TRBJ2-1; 8 positions match TRBD2. The J segment lost 2 bases and the V segment lost 0 bases, leaving 3 bases of the junction unmatched. The CDR3 covers 16 residues. CDR1 and CDR2 (germline): LNHDA, SQIVND (reference sequence). The chain's CDR3 is CASSIDGGAPYNEQFF. In nucleotides, the CDR3 is TGTGCCAGTAGTATAGACGGGGGGGCCCCCTACAATGAGCAGTTCTTC.

The chain joins TRBV3-1 (or the pseudogene TRBV3-2) to TRBJ2-7; TRBD1 might be the D (6 bases). CDR1 LGHDT and CDR2 YNNKEL come from the germline V gene (reference sequence). V lost 0 bases, J lost 13 bases, and 10 bases lay in between. The CDR3 contains 11 residues. The CDR3 DNA reads TGTGCCAGCAGCCAAGACAAGGGGGTTTACTTC. Its protein product is CASSQDKGVYF.

The chain uses TRBV30 and TRBJ1-4; TRBD1 agrees at 8 bases. The trim removed 2 bases at V and 7 bases at J, leaving 9 bases unmatched. CDR3 size: 15 residues. The germline V gene has CDR1 GTSNPN and CDR2 SVGIG (reference sequence). CDR3 sequence: CAWSPRQGLTEKLFF. The CDR3 coding sequence is TGTGCCTGGAGTCCAAGACAGGGGTTGACTGAAAAACTGTTTTTT.

The CDR3 sequence: CASSLLQGGQETQYF. The CDR3 nucleotides are TGTGCCAGCAGCTTGCTTCAGGGGGGTCAAGAGACCCAGTACTTC. The chain joins TRBV5-4 to TRBJ2-5; tentative D call: TRBD1 (7 bases). Trimming took off 1 base at V and 2 bases at J, with 12 bases between the two ends. Germline V gene data show CDR1 as SGHNT and CDR2 as YYREEE (reference sequence). The CDR3 has 15 residues.

This sequence joins TRBV30 and TRBJ2-7; TRBD1 or TRBD2 may be the D gene (5 bases each). The V gene's germline CDR1 is GTSNPN and CDR2 SVGIG (reference sequence). V dropped 0 bases and J dropped 0 bases, with 18 bases sitting between them. This CDR3 contains 17 residues. The CDR3 sequence is CAWSVWGWDASSYEQYF. The CDR3 DNA is TGTGCCTGGAGTGTATGGGGGTGGGACGCTAGCTCCTACGAGCAGTACTTC.